Each of the 27 T cell receptor beta chains below was sequenced from the same sample in a study of pediatric ulcerative colitis. Assay: immunoSEQ multiplex PCR; the TCRdb copy retains only in-frame clones and omits some. The sample shows 30,000 to 40,000 clones, roughly 78% of them seen only once. Sequenced input: blood. The receptors here all came from a boy aged 10-17 years with severe ulcerative colitis.

The gene calls are TRBV7-6 and TRBJ1-6; 8 nucleotides match TRBD1. The CDR3 extends over 17 amino acids. V shed 5 bases and J 2 bases; nucleotides not matched to a gene: 8. The germline V gene encodes CDR1 SGHVS and CDR2 FNYEAQ. CDR3 protein: CASSRGAGGTYNSPLHF. DNA of the CDR3: TGTGCCAGCAGCCGCGGGGCAGGGGGCACCTATAATTCACCCCTCCACTTT.

The chain links TRBV15 to TRBJ2-5; D possibly corresponds to TRBD2 (5 bases). Trimming took 8 bases from V and 7 from J, leaving 11 bases between them. The CDR3 loop spans 11 amino acids. The germline V gene has CDR1 LNHNV and CDR2 YYDKDF (reference sequence). CDR3 in amino acids: CATGELGTQYF. The CDR3, as DNA: TGTGCCACCGGGGAGCTGGGGACCCAGTACTTC.

This sequence joins TRBV7-9 and TRBJ2-1; no definite D call. Trimming left V 1 base short and J 5 bases short, with 9 bases between. CDR1 and CDR2 from the germline V gene are SEHNR and FQNEAQ (reference sequence). This CDR3 is built from 14 residues. In DNA, the CDR3 is TGTGCCAGCAGCTTAGGGCCGGAAAACAATGAGCAGTTCTTC. Translating gives CASSLGPENNEQFF.

This chain joins TRBV6-1 and TRBJ2-5; D is perhaps TRBD2 (5 bases). The CDR3 is 14 amino acids. CDR1 is MNHNS and CDR2 is SASEGT in the germline V gene. Trimming left V 1 base short and J 5 bases short, with 11 bases between. CDR3 DNA sequence: TGTGCCAGCAGTGAAGGGGGAGCCAAGGAGACCCAGTACTTC. Encoded protein: CASSEGGAKETQYF.

This clone was recorded only once. The chain has TRBV6-1 and TRBJ1-5; 7 bases align to TRBD1. This CDR3 comprises 13 residues. Germline V gives CDR1 MNHNS, CDR2 SASEGT. Trimming took 6 bases from V and 8 from J; bases not matched to a gene: 7. The CDR3 loop is CASRIQGYKPQHF. As DNA, the CDR3 is TGTGCCAGCAGAATACAGGGGTACAAGCCCCAGCATTTT.

The gene calls are TRBV6-1 and TRBJ2-7, with 13 positions matching TRBD2. V trimming: 6 bases; J trimming: 12 bases; junction bases outside the gene matches: 8. The CDR3 has 13 residues. Germline loops: CDR1 MNHNS, CDR2 SASEGT. CDR3 amino acids: CASRETSGGVWYF. The CDR3, as DNA: TGTGCCAGCAGGGAAACTAGCGGGGGGGTCTGGTACTTC.

CDR3 sequence: CASSITDSNTEAFF. The CDR3, as DNA: TGTGCCAGTAGTATAACAGACTCGAACACTGAAGCTTTCTTT. The rearrangement joins TRBV19 to TRBJ1-1, with D unclear. Germline-derived CDR1 and CDR2 are LNHDA and SQIVND (reference sequence). V shed 2 bases and J shed 1 base, with 8 bases lying between them. This CDR3 has 14 amino acids.

The rearrangement links TRBV5-5 to TRBJ2-7, with D maybe TRBD2 (7 bases). CDR1 and CDR2 (germline): SGHKS, YYEKEE (reference sequence). This CDR3 comprises 15 residues. V was shortened by 0 bases and J by 6 bases, with 16 bases between the two germline ends. CDR3 amino acids: CASSLGPGGPGEQYF. CDR3 in DNA: TGTGCCAGCAGCTTGGGGCCCGGGGGGCCCGGCGAGCAGTACTTC.

The chain links TRBV18 to TRBJ1-3; D is perhaps TRBD1 (6 bases). V lost 2 bases and J 0 bases, leaving 8 bases between the germline ends. CDR1 is KGHSH, CDR2 LQKENI, per germline. This CDR3 region has 15 residues. CDR3 sequence (DNA): TGTGCCAGCTCACCAATGGACAGCTCTGGAAACACCATATATTTT. This sequence encodes CASSPMDSSGNTIYF.

V usage is TRBV4-1 and J usage is TRBJ2-5; 7 nucleotides line up with TRBD2. This CDR3 spans 18 amino acids. CDR1 and CDR2 (germline): MGHRA, YSYEKL. Trimming took 1 base from V and 0 from J; bases not matched to a gene: 11. CDR3 protein: CASSQGLATLTYQETQYF. In nucleotides, the CDR3 is TGCGCCAGCAGCCAAGGACTAGCCACATTAACGTACCAAGAGACCCAGTACTTC.

The chain uses TRBV6-1 and TRBJ1-4, with 7 bases fitting TRBD1. V lost 3 bases and J lost 0; bases outside the gene matches: 4. Germline-derived CDR1 and CDR2 are MNHNS and SASEGT. This CDR3 is built from 16 residues. Written as DNA, the CDR3 is TGTGCCAGCAGTGAGACCGGGACAGCAACTAATGAAAAACTGTTTTTT. Its translation: CASSETGTATNEKLFF.

The chain links TRBV5-6 to TRBJ1-1; D unclear. V was cut by 1 base and J by 6 bases, with 10 bases left in between. This CDR3 contains 13 residues. Germline CDR1 reads SGHDT; CDR2 reads YYEEEE. The CDR3 bases are TGTGCCAGCAGCTTGTTTGGAAACCCTGAAGCTTTCTTT. The encoded protein is CASSLFGNPEAFF.

J is TRBJ2-1 and V is TRBV7-9; D call uncertain. This CDR3 spans 12 amino acids. Germline lookup yields CDR1 SEHNR and CDR2 FQNEAQ (reference sequence). Trimming pared 1 base from V and 8 bases from J, leaving 6 bases between. DNA for the CDR3: TGTGCCAGCAGCTTAGTGGGGTATGAGCAGTTCTTC. Translated, it gives CASSLVGYEQFF.

CDR3 region: CASSQDGGGTYEQYF. CDR3 nucleotides: TGCGCCAGCAGCCAAGATGGAGGGGGCACCTACGAGCAGTACTTC. V is TRBV4-1 and J is TRBJ2-7; a weak D match, TRBD1 (7 bases). The V and J ends lost 0 bases and 2 bases respectively, with 11 bases between them. The CDR3 contains 15 residues. Germline loops: CDR1 MGHRA, CDR2 YSYEKL.

CDR3 nucleotides: TGTGCCAGCAGTGGTATTGGCAATCAGCCCCAGCATTTT. It encodes CASSGIGNQPQHF. The V gene is TRBV6-1, the J gene TRBJ1-5; no firm D call. V was cut by 4 bases and J by 2 bases, with 6 bases left in between. Germline V CDR1 and CDR2: MNHNS, SASEGT. The CDR3 has 13 amino acids.

The V call is TRBV6-5, the J call TRBJ1-1; D is unclear. The CDR3 is 14 amino acids. V dropped 1 base and J dropped 1 base, with 7 bases sitting between them. CDR1 and CDR2 (germline): MNHEY, SVGAGI. This chain's CDR3 is CASSYLGGNTEAFF. The CDR3 coding sequence is TGTGCCAGCAGTTACTTGGGCGGGAACACTGAAGCTTTCTTT.

The chain uses TRBV28 and TRBJ1-5, with TRBD1 matching over 8 bases. The CDR3 has 18 residues. V shed 6 bases, J shed 2 bases, and the junction held 15 bases outside the gene matches. CDR1 is MDHEN and CDR2 is SYDVKM in the germline V gene. CDR3 DNA sequence: TGTGCCAGCAGCTCCGGGACAGGCCGACACGGGGGCAATCAGCCCCAGCATTTT. This codes for CASSSGTGRHGGNQPQHF.

The V gene is TRBV6-1, the J gene TRBJ1-3, with D unclear. Trimming took off 9 bases at V and 1 base at J, with 10 bases between the two ends. The V gene's germline CDR1 is MNHNS and CDR2 SASEGT. CDR3 length: 13 amino acids. The CDR3, as DNA: TGTGCCAGTCGAAGGGAATCTGGAAACACCATATATTTT. This encodes CASRRESGNTIYF.

The V and J genes are TRBV18 and TRBJ1-2, with 10 bases fitting TRBD1. The germline V gene encodes CDR1 KGHSH and CDR2 LQKENI. This CDR3 is 15 amino acids long. The V segment lost 8 bases and the J segment 2 bases; nucleotides outside the gene matches: 8. CDR3 bases: TGTGCCAGCGGCCGGGACAGGGGTATGAACTATGGCTACACCTTC. Residues: CASGRDRGMNYGYTF.

This sequence joins TRBV7-8 and TRBJ1-1; D not resolved. Trimming took 1 base from V and 6 from J, leaving 6 bases between them. In germline, CDR1 is SGHVS, CDR2 FQNEAQ. The CDR3 runs to 12 residues. The CDR3 is CASSLDNPEAFF. CDR3 nucleotides: TGTGCCAGCAGCTTAGATAACCCTGAAGCTTTCTTT.

The chain joins TRBV4-3 to TRBJ1-6; 7 bases are shared with TRBD1. Germline V gives CDR1 LGHNA, CDR2 YSLEER. The CDR3 is 17 amino acids. With V trimmed by 0 bases and J by 7 bases, 9 bases remained unmatched. CDR3 DNA sequence: TGCGCCAGCAGCCAAGATCGGGGGACAGAAAAGAATTCACCCCTCCACTTT. This translates into CASSQDRGTEKNSPLHF.

This chain connects TRBV4-1 to TRBJ2-6; 8 bases agree with TRBD1. The CDR3 consists of 17 residues. Per the germline V gene, CDR1 is MGHRA and CDR2 is YSYEKL. Trimming removed 4 bases from V and 4 bases from J; junction bases left unmatched: 9. The CDR3: CASSRGQGSTGANVLTF. The CDR3 DNA reads TGCGCCAGCAGCCGCGGACAGGGTTCGACCGGGGCCAACGTCCTGACTTTC.

The J gene is TRBJ1-2, the V gene TRBV6-1; no clear D gene. Germline assignment: CDR1 MNHNS and CDR2 SASEGT. This CDR3 comprises 14 residues. The V end was cut by 8 bases, the J end by 8 bases, with 21 bases between. The CDR3 loop reads CASESNYLPGGYTF. CDR3 nucleotide sequence: TGTGCCAGCGAGAGTAATTACCTACCAGGCGGCTACACCTTC.

The chain joins TRBV2 to TRBJ1-2; a possible D gene is TRBD1 (5 bases). This CDR3 region has 12 residues. Deletions cut 2 bases from V and 6 bases from J, with 7 bases between. Germline V gene sequence: CDR1 SNHLY, CDR2 FYNNEI. The CDR3 bases are TGTGCCAGCAGTGAACAGGGTCATGGCTACACCTTC. This translates into CASSEQGHGYTF. Full variable domain (missing parts from reference TRBV2 and TRBJ1-2): EPEVTQTPSHQVTQMGQEVILRCVPISNHLYFYWYRQILGQKVEFLVSFYNNEISEKSEIFDDQFSVERPDGSNFTLKIRSTKLEDSAMYFCASSEQGHGYTFGSGTRLTVV.

The CDR3 loop reads CATTRTGEGGETQYF. The CDR3 region has the DNA TGTGCCACCACAAGAACGGGGGAAGGAGGGGAGACCCAGTACTTC. The chain is built from TRBV9 and TRBJ2-5; the D gene is possibly TRBD2 (6 bases). This CDR3 is 15 amino acids long. The V gene's germline CDR1 is SGDLS and CDR2 YYNGEE. V lost 9 bases and J lost 5, with 23 bases in between.

The V and J genes are TRBV30 and TRBJ2-1; D is undetermined. Germline-derived CDR1 and CDR2 are GTSNPN and SVGIG (reference sequence). V gave up 0 bases and J gave up 0 bases, with 12 bases separating them. This CDR3 spans 16 amino acids. CDR3 region: CAWSVQRRSSYNEQFF. DNA of the CDR3: TGTGCCTGGAGTGTACAGCGAAGATCCTCCTACAATGAGCAGTTCTTC.

The rearrangement uses TRBV7-6 and TRBJ2-7, with 13 bases aligning to TRBD2. The V segment lost 5 bases and the J segment 6 bases; nucleotides outside the gene matches: 7. Germline V lookup: CDR1 SGHVS, CDR2 FNYEAQ. CDR3 length equals 15 residues. CDR3 region: CASSRKTSGGSEQYF. In DNA, the CDR3 is TGTGCCAGCAGCCGAAAGACTAGCGGGGGGTCCGAGCAGTACTTC.